The 16 T cell receptor beta chains listed next were all sequenced from one sample in a study of control samples from healthy donors and cancer patients. Measured with immunoSEQ multiplex PCR; TCRdb has only the in-frame clones, and not every one. The sample lists approximately 110,000 clones; roughly four fifths were seen once. Sequences were obtained from blood. Receptors were obtained from a woman aged 45 to 65 in good health.

This clone was detected only once. V gene TRBV4-3 combines with J gene TRBJ2-1; TRBD2 is a possible D gene (5 bases). Germline V gives CDR1 LGHNA, CDR2 YSLEER. V dropped 4 bases and J dropped 4 bases, with 20 bases sitting between them. The CDR3 runs 17 residues. The CDR3: CASSPMMGAGGYNEQFF. In DNA, the CDR3 is TGCGCCAGCAGCCCGATGATGGGAGCAGGAGGTTACAATGAGCAGTTCTTC.

This clone turned up a few times. The chain uses TRBV5-1 and TRBJ1-2; 11 nucleotides align to TRBD1. The CDR3 length is 14 residues. Germline loops: CDR1 SGHRS, CDR2 YFSETQ. With V trimmed by 3 bases and J by 6 bases, 4 bases remained unmatched. The CDR3 nucleotides are TGCGCCAGCAGCTATGGACAGGGGGCGAATGGCTACACCTTC. Its protein is CASSYGQGANGYTF. Drawing the rest from reference TRBV5-1 and TRBJ1-2, the complete variable domain is KAGVTQTPRYLIKTRGQQVTLSCSPISGHRSVSWYQQTPGQGLQFLFEYFSETQRNKGNFPGRFSGRQFSNSRSEMNVSTLELGDSALYLCASSYGQGANGYTFGSGTRLTVV.

V usage is TRBV27 and J usage is TRBJ1-1; no firm D call. The V and J ends lost 2 bases and 0 bases respectively, with 10 bases between them. From germline, CDR1 is MNHEY and CDR2 SMNVEV (reference sequence). The CDR3 has 15 amino acids. CDR3 coding DNA: TGTGCCAGCAGTTTAGTTCGCCAGATGAACACTGAAGCTTTCTTT. This translates into CASSLVRQMNTEAFF.

This rearrangement joins TRBV6-6 to TRBJ2-7; D ambiguous. Germline-derived CDR1 and CDR2 are MNHNY and SVGAGI (reference sequence). The CDR3 covers 11 residues. The V and J ends lost 2 bases and 5 bases respectively, with 4 bases between them. CDR3 region: CASSYIDEQYF. For the CDR3, the DNA is TGTGCCAGCAGTTACATAGACGAGCAGTACTTC.

The genes are TRBV19 and TRBJ2-2, with 11 bases that match TRBD2. Germline V CDR1 and CDR2: LNHDA, SQIVND (reference sequence). The CDR3 is made up of 19 amino acids. Losses at the gene ends were 7 bases for V and 0 bases for J; bases not matched to a gene: 13. The DNA of the CDR3 is TGTGCCAGTACCACCGGGACTAGCGGCGATTTCGCGAACACCGGGGAGCTGTTTTTT. This encodes CASTTGTSGDFANTGELFF.

The V gene is TRBV7-2, the J gene TRBJ2-7, with D unclear. With 5 bases removed from V and 2 bases from J, the gap between germline ends came to 13 bases. The germline V gene has CDR1 SGHTA and CDR2 FQGNSA. The CDR3 loop spans 14 amino acids. The CDR3 reads CASSLRTVTYEQYF. Written as DNA, the CDR3 is TGTGCCAGCAGCCTGAGGACGGTAACCTACGAGCAGTACTTC.

The rearrangement links TRBV18 to TRBJ1-4; TRBD1 agrees at 9 bases. J was trimmed by 8 bases and V by 4 bases; bases with no gene match: 11. The CDR3 is made up of 16 amino acids. Germline assignment: CDR1 KGHSH and CDR2 LQKENI. DNA of the CDR3: TGTGCCAGCTCACGACTTTCGGAGGACAGGGGCGAAAAACTGTTTTTT. Protein sequence: CASSRLSEDRGEKLFF.

This rearrangement joins TRBV10-3 to TRBJ1-2; D is unresolved. This CDR3 has 13 amino acids. Germline lookup yields CDR1 ENHRY and CDR2 SYGVKD. Trimming took 0 bases from V and 6 from J, leaving 8 bases between them. The CDR3 loop is CAISESNKNGYTF. The CDR3 region has the DNA TGTGCCATCAGTGAGTCGAATAAGAATGGCTACACCTTC.

The V call is TRBV9, the J call TRBJ2-2; D remains unclear. The V end was cut by 0 bases, the J end by 0 bases, with 3 bases between. The CDR3 runs to 14 residues. Germline V CDR1 and CDR2: SGDLS, YYNGEE. CDR3: CASSVGTNTGELFF. The CDR3 region has the DNA TGTGCCAGCAGCGTAGGGACGAACACCGGGGAGCTGTTTTTT.

The V and J genes are TRBV7-2 and TRBJ1-1; D uncertain. The germline V gene has CDR1 SGHTA and CDR2 FQGNSA. The CDR3 runs 14 residues. With 2 bases removed from V and 1 base from J, the gap between germline ends came to 8 bases. For the CDR3, the DNA is TGTGCCAGCAGCTTATTCGGTCCGAACACTGAAGCTTTCTTT. Protein product: CASSLFGPNTEAFF.

This sequence joins TRBV29-1 and TRBJ1-1; D gene uncertain. Trimming left V 6 bases short and J 6 bases short, with 17 bases between. Germline V gene lookup returns CDR1 SQVTM and CDR2 ANQGSEA. The CDR3 totals 13 residues. Here the CDR3 reads CSVAGKLRPEAFF. As DNA, the CDR3 is TGCAGCGTCGCAGGTAAATTGCGCCCTGAAGCTTTCTTT. Using reference TRBV29-1 and TRBJ1-1 for the parts outside the CDR3, the full variable domain is SAVISQKPSRDICQRGTSLTIQCQVDSQVTMMFWYRQQPGQSLTLIATANQGSEATYESGFVIDKFPISRPNLTFSTLTVSNMSPEDSSIYLCSVAGKLRPEAFFGQGTRLTVV.

The chain is built from TRBV7-2 and TRBJ1-2, with unresolved D. Per germline, CDR1 SGHTA and CDR2 FQGNSA. The CDR3 runs to 17 residues. V gave up 0 bases and J gave up 0 bases, with 14 bases separating them. The CDR3, as DNA: TGTGCCAGCAGCTTAGCTCCTTCACGACAATCTAACTATGGCTACACCTTC. It encodes CASSLAPSRQSNYGYTF.

The V and J genes are TRBV6-6 and TRBJ2-3; 8 positions agree with TRBD2. CDR3 size: 15 residues. The V and J ends lost 7 bases and 3 bases, in that order; junction bases with no gene match: 9. Germline CDR1 reads MNHNY; CDR2 reads SVGAGI (reference sequence). The DNA of the CDR3 is TGTGCCAGCACCCACCCCGCTAGCGGGACAGATACGCAGTATTTT. It specifies CASTHPASGTDTQYF.

This clone came up a few times. The chain has TRBV3-1 (or the pseudogene TRBV3-2) and TRBJ2-5, with D perhaps matching TRBD1 (5 bases). The germline V gene has CDR1 LGHDT and CDR2 YNNKEL (reference sequence). CDR3 length: 13 residues. V shed 3 bases and J shed 5 bases, with 10 bases lying between them. Here the CDR3 DNA reads TGTGCCAGCAGCCATGGCAGGGTGGAGACCCAGTACTTC. Protein: CASSHGRVETQYF.

CDR3 protein: CALPAGVKMNTEAFF. CDR3 DNA sequence: TGTGCCTTACCCGCAGGGGTTAAAATGAACACTGAAGCTTTCTTT. This chain connects TRBV6-4 to TRBJ1-1, with D perhaps TRBD1 (6 bases). CDR1 MRHNA and CDR2 SNTAGT come from the germline V gene. V lost 11 bases and J 0 bases, leaving 19 bases between the germline ends. CDR3 size: 15 residues.

This chain links TRBV19 with TRBJ1-1, with a tentative D call TRBD1 (5 bases). The V and J ends lost 7 bases and 2 bases respectively, with 23 bases between them. This CDR3 comprises 17 residues. Per germline, CDR1 LNHDA and CDR2 SQIVND (reference sequence). Here the CDR3 reads CASNVLPGSLPNTEAFF. CDR3 DNA sequence: TGTGCCAGTAACGTTCTTCCAGGGTCGCTACCTAACACTGAAGCTTTCTTT. Based on the CDR3 plus reference TRBV19 and TRBJ1-1, the full variable domain is DGGITQSPKYLFRKEGQNVTLSCEQNLNHDAMYWYRQDPGQGLRLIYYSQIVNDFQKGDIAEGYSVSREKKESFPLTVTSAQKNPTAFYLCASNVLPGSLPNTEAFFGQGTRLTVV.